This TCR beta chain was documented in a study of T cell changes during pregnancy in multiple sclerosis. Some clones are missing from TCRdb's copy, which holds only in-frame ones; the method was immunoSEQ multiplex PCR. The table has approximately 58,000 clones, around 92% seen once. CDR1 is SGHDT and CDR2 is YYEEEE in the germline V gene. The CDR3 has 17 amino acids. Unmatched junction bases numbered 16, after V lost 3 bases and J lost 11 bases. The sequence derives from a female donor in good health, enrolled as a control in a pregnancy study. This material consisted of peripheral blood, taken in the second trimester of pregnancy. The chain combines TRBV5-6 with TRBJ2-3; 12 nucleotides align to TRBD2. CDR3 loop: CASSWQLAGGPSRGQYF. CDR3 DNA sequence: TGTGCCAGCAGCTGGCAACTAGCGGGGGGCCCCTCCCGGGGGCAGTATTTT.